This T cell receptor beta chain was captured in a study of blood T cell repertoires in COVID-19 (dated by TCRdb to about 2020). The study in broad terms: Samples from collaborators originated in the United States, Italy and Spain and spanned both the acute and convalescent phases of COVID-19. The repertoires were released in a freely available public database intended as a resource for research on the immune response to SARS-CoV-2. The prospective study material was composed of cDNA or gDNA derived from T cells, B-cell-depleted T cells, or PBMCs. Where available, HLA class I and class II types were obtained from metadata supplied by the sample provider rather than from assay-based typing. Subjects who had been exposed to COVID-19, were actively infected with it, or had recovered from it provided the deeply sampled blood TCRbeta repertoires that made up the dataset. The samples were drawn from the first 160 participants of the ongoing ImmuneRACE study and from 1,254 subjects provided by 6 global collaborators. The sample metadata nearly always contained a de-identified subject ID, COVID-19 status, age in years and sex. General conclusions and limits of the study: The quantity of clinical and demographic metadata differed by source and by participant and was supplied without curation.

The collaborating institutions used their own protocols to collect whole blood in K2EDTA tubes. For TCRbeta analysis, collaborators shipped samples in one of three forms: frozen whole blood, isolated PBMCs, or DNA extracted from either of those sample types. Unmatched junction bases come to 7, with V trimmed by 2 bases and J by 3 bases. Including cysteine and phenylalanine, the CDR3 has 15 amino acids. Kept here is only the CDR3 DNA, which spans 45 bases and is read in frame from base 1. Via the germline V gene, CDR1 is KGHSH and CDR2 LQKENI. TCRbeta CDR3 regions were amplified from genomic DNA by means of the immunoSEQ Assay, a bias-controlled multiplex PCR. Per the authors' processing: The number of nucleated cells in each sample was estimated by amplification of reference gene primers within the assay. To quantify the absolute abundance of each unique TCRbeta CDR3 rearrangement, sequence reads were collapsed and filtered. For each sample, productive Simpson clonality was calculated by taking the square root of Simpson's diversity index across productive rearrangements. TCRdb retrieved this table from immuneACCESS and kept in-frame rearrangements only. Not all clones are present; in checked studies, unresolved V genes account for under half, and no reason is known for the remainder. The V and J calls and clone size come from that table; D and trimming were worked out from the DNA. For this sample there are 370,000 or so clones; over 65% appear just once. The ten largest clones take up approximately 1% of the sample.

As to this clone: Its antigen has not been determined. Base quality data are lacking; no much larger clone is found one base away.

The sequenced material came from peripheral blood. The sequence joins TRBV18 to TRBJ2-7, and 7 junction bases match TRBD1. The receptor comes from a human donor with acute or convalescent COVID-19. The donor label of this sample is uncertain. The DNA is TGTGCCAGCTCACCAATCAGCTCAGGGGGCTACGAGCAGTACTTC. Its protein is CASSPISSGGYEQYF.